These 9 T cell receptor beta chains were sequenced from one sample in a study of blood T cell repertoires in COVID-19. Assay used: immunoSEQ multiplex PCR; TCRdb lists only in-frame clones, some missing. The profile covers about 120,000 clones, with approximately 68% appearing a single time and 2.2% taken by the ten largest. Sequenced material: peripheral blood. The source is a woman aged 70 to 79 with acute or convalescent COVID-19.

This clone was counted once. V is TRBV7-8 and J is TRBJ2-1; a possible D gene is TRBD2 (6 bases). CDR3 length equals 15 residues. The V end lost 1 base, the J end lost 5 bases, and 12 bases lay between the germline ends. Germline V gene lookup returns CDR1 SGHVS and CDR2 FQNEAQ. CDR3 residues: CASSLEGTVNNEQFF. The CDR3 coding sequence is TGTGCCAGCAGCTTAGAAGGGACTGTCAACAATGAGCAGTTCTTC. Based on the CDR3 plus reference TRBV7-8 and TRBJ2-1, the full variable domain is GAGVSQSPRYKVAKRGQDVALRCDPISGHVSLFWYQQALGQGPEFLTYFQNEAQLDKSGLPSDRFFAERPEGSVSTLKIQRTQQEDSAVYLCASSLEGTVNNEQFFGPGTRLTVL.

This clone was seen at least ten times. This chain joins TRBV19 and TRBJ1-2; 7 bases are a match to TRBD1. Germline V gene lookup returns CDR1 LNHDA and CDR2 SQIVND (reference sequence). The CDR3 is 15 residues long. The ends lost 2 bases at V and 2 bases at J; junction bases unmatched: 5. CDR3 loop: CASSIRGQKNYGYTF. Written as DNA, the CDR3 is TGTGCCAGTAGTATAAGGGGACAGAAAAACTATGGCTACACCTTC. Supplemented by reference TRBV19 and TRBJ1-2, the full variable domain reads DGGITQSPKYLFRKEGQNVTLSCEQNLNHDAMYWYRQDPGQGLRLIYYSQIVNDFQKGDIAEGYSVSREKKESFPLTVTSAQKNPTAFYLCASSIRGQKNYGYTFGSGTRLTVV.

This CDR3 is CASRERLAGGPDTQYF. CDR3 nucleotide sequence: TGTGCCAGCAGGGAACGACTAGCGGGAGGGCCAGATACGCAGTATTTT. The chain carries TRBV2 and TRBJ2-3, with 14 bases that match TRBD2. This CDR3 comprises 16 residues. The junction had 6 bases not matched to a gene; V was cut back by 6 bases and J by 4 bases. Germline CDR1 and CDR2: SNHLY and FYNNEI.

This clone was detected only a few times. Here the CDR3 reads CASYLTGMNTEAFF. The CDR3 DNA is TGTGCCAGCTACTTGACAGGCATGAACACTGAAGCTTTCTTT. The chain is built from TRBV6-5 and TRBJ1-1; maybe TRBD1 (6 bases). This CDR3 is 14 amino acids long. CDR1 is MNHEY, CDR2 SVGAGI, per germline. Trimming pared 8 bases from V and 0 bases from J, leaving 13 bases between.

This chain connects TRBV5-6 to TRBJ1-2; D is unclear. Germline V CDR1 and CDR2: SGHDT, YYEEEE. With 0 bases removed from V and 5 bases from J, the gap between germline ends came to 5 bases. The CDR3 spans 12 residues. The CDR3 bases are TGTGCCAGCAGCTTGGGTATTTATGGCTACACCTTC. Translating gives CASSLGIYGYTF.

This clone was seen only a few times. J is TRBJ2-2 and V is TRBV4-1; D perhaps matches TRBD1 (5 bases). Trimming left V 1 base short and J 3 bases short, with 15 bases between. Germline assignment: CDR1 MGHRA and CDR2 YSYEKL. The CDR3 extends over 17 amino acids. CDR3 nucleotides: TGCGCCAGCAGCCAAGCAAAAGGGGCAGGTTACACCGGGGAGCTGTTTTTT. It yields the protein CASSQAKGAGYTGELFF.

The chain recombines TRBV19 with TRBJ1-3, with D uncertain. The germline V gene has CDR1 LNHDA and CDR2 SQIVND (reference sequence). V shed 7 bases and J shed 0 bases, with 10 bases lying between them. This CDR3 region has 14 residues. For the CDR3, the DNA is TGTGCCAGTACCCGTTTCTCCTCTGGAAACACCATATATTTT. This encodes CASTRFSSGNTIYF.

The chain employs TRBV2 and TRBJ1-1, with D perhaps TRBD1 (6 bases). This CDR3 region has 13 residues. CDR1 is SNHLY, CDR2 FYNNEI, per germline. V was clipped by 6 bases and J by 1 base, with 9 bases between them. The chain's CDR3 is CASRQGQNTEAFF. The CDR3 coding sequence is TGTGCCAGCAGGCAGGGACAGAACACTGAAGCTTTCTTT.

The J gene is TRBJ2-5, the V gene TRBV3-1 (or the pseudogene TRBV3-2), with D possibly being TRBD2 (5 bases). The CDR3 runs 14 residues. The germline V gene has CDR1 LGHDT and CDR2 YNNKEL (reference sequence). V was cut by 4 bases and J by 0 bases, with 9 bases left in between. As DNA, the CDR3 is TGTGCCAGCAGCCCCCCGGGATACCAAGAGACCCAGTACTTC. Translating it yields CASSPPGYQETQYF.